Following are 10 T cell receptor beta chains from one sample sequenced in a study of T-cell reconstitution after alpha-beta-depleted transplantation in children. Unique molecular identifiers were incorporated when the TCRbeta library was constructed. TCRdb fed the PCR reads into MiXCR, producing one record per CDR3 protein. The sample holds some 460,000 distinct CDR3 sequences, around 16% seen once. Sequencing used PBMCs, mostly from graft donor cells, obtained 360 days after TCRalphabeta/CD19-depleted stem cell transplant. The receptors come from a boy under two years old who had a stem cell transplant for Wiskott-Aldrich syndrome, so the T cells may come from the graft donor.

Only a few counts were recorded for this clonotype. The chain carries TRBV5-5 and TRBJ2-5; 7 nucleotides agree with TRBD1. Germline CDR1 reads SGHKS; CDR2 reads YYEKEE (reference sequence). Trimming cost V 0 bases and J 5 bases; bases outside gene matches: 7. The length of the CDR3 is 15 residues. CDR3 protein: CASSLVSGGVETQYF. As DNA, the CDR3 is TGTGCCAGCAGCTTGGTGTCAGGGGGTGTGGAGACCCAGTACTTC.

The chain couples TRBV2 to TRBJ2-3, with a weak D call TRBD2 (5 bases). Trimming removed 5 bases at V and 3 bases at J, with 12 bases between. Germline-derived CDR1 and CDR2 are SNHLY and FYNNEI. The CDR3 consists of 14 residues. The DNA for the CDR3 is TGTGCCAGCAGTCCGCTAGCACGGACAGATACGCAGTATTTT. It specifies CASSPLARTDTQYF.

The chain is built from TRBV5-6 and TRBJ2-5, with 8 bases matching TRBD2. V gave up 5 bases and J gave up 4 bases; unmatched junction bases: 7. CDR1 SGHDT and CDR2 YYEEEE come from the germline V gene. This CDR3 has 14 residues. The CDR3 spells CASRFLGTRETQYF. The CDR3 DNA sequence: TGTGCCAGCAGGTTCTTGGGGACTAGAGAGACCCAGTACTTC.

The V call is TRBV5-1, the J call TRBJ2-5; no clear D. CDR1 and CDR2 (germline): SGHRS, YFSETQ. Deletions cut 1 base from V and 2 bases from J, with 21 bases between. The CDR3 has 18 residues. The CDR3 sequence is CASSLIGPLVHDQETQYF. As DNA, the CDR3 is TGCGCCAGCAGCTTGATTGGACCCTTGGTTCACGATCAAGAGACCCAGTACTTC.

This clonotype was seen only a few times. CDR3 bases: TGTGCCAGCAGCAAAGCTAGTGCATCAATGAGGCAGTTCTTC. It yields the protein CASSKASASMRQFF. This chain joins TRBV21-1 and TRBJ2-1. TRBV21-1 is a known pseudogene. The CDR3 totals 14 residues.

This clonotype has more than one count but fewer than ten. The V call is TRBV7-9, the J call TRBJ2-1; possible D gene TRBD1, 8 bases. V was clipped by 6 bases and J by 6 bases, with 21 bases between them. The CDR3 totals 16 residues. Germline loops: CDR1 SEHNR, CDR2 FQNEAQ (reference sequence). In DNA, the CDR3 is TGTGCCAGCAGTCTAAGGGGGGGACAGGACTTCAATGAGCAGTTCTTC. This translates into CASSLRGGQDFNEQFF.

The chain combines TRBV4-3 with TRBJ2-5; weak D call: TRBD1 (5 bases). The CDR3 extends over 15 amino acids. With 0 bases removed from V and 5 bases from J, the gap between germline ends came to 13 bases. The germline V gene has CDR1 LGHNA and CDR2 YSLEER. CDR3 bases: TGCGCCAGCAGCCAAGAGCTAGGGGCCCGGGAGACCCAGTACTTC. Translating it yields CASSQELGARETQYF.

This clonotype was seen only a few times. This rearrangement joins TRBV12-3 or TRBV12-4 to TRBJ2-1; D unresolved. The length of the CDR3 is 14 residues. With 6 bases removed from V and 5 bases from J, the gap between germline ends came to 14 bases. The CDR3: CASSSSPRHNEQFF. CDR3 coding DNA: TGTGCCAGCAGCTCCTCGCCCAGACACAATGAGCAGTTCTTC.

The V gene is TRBV28, the J gene TRBJ2-3; TRBD2 matches 8 bases. Germline V lookup: CDR1 MDHEN, CDR2 SYDVKM. CDR3 length: 12 residues. With 4 bases clipped from V and 14 bases from J, the junction kept 8 bases outside the gene matches. This CDR3 reads CASSSQRGWGYF. CDR3 DNA: TGTGCCAGCAGTTCCCAGCGGGGGTGGGGGTATTTT.

The chain links TRBV29-1 to TRBJ2-4; tentative D call: TRBD2 (6 bases). CDR3 length equals 14 residues. V was shortened by 4 bases and J by 2 bases, with 12 bases between the two germline ends. Germline-derived CDR1 and CDR2 are SQVTM and ANQGSEA. The CDR3 DNA is TGCAGCGTTGTAAGGGGAGGAACCAAAAACATTCAGTACTTC. This codes for CSVVRGGTKNIQYF.